Presented here are 9 T cell receptor beta chains from one specimen sequenced in a study of cytomegalovirus exposure and HLA in healthy donors. 13 Jbeta primers and 60 Vbeta primers were used for the PCR. Method: immunoSEQ multiplex PCR; TCRdb's copy keeps in-frame clones and lacks some. The sample carries 150,000 to 180,000 clones, around 68% recorded once. The sequenced sample was PBMCs. These receptors were collected from a man aged 25 to 40 in good health and CMV-seronegative.

On this clone: A junction boundary mismatches the germline segment, possibly from a read error. Distinct nucleotide sequences in the sample also encode this CDR3. The V gene is TRBV5-1, the J gene TRBJ1-6, with 9 nucleotides matching TRBD1. The CDR3 length is 14 residues. Germline V CDR1 and CDR2: SGHRS, YFSETQ. CDR3 nucleotide sequence: TGCGCCAGCAGTTTGGACAGGGGTAATTCACCCCTCCACTTT. This translates into CASSLDRGNSPLHF. The complete variable domain, with remaining parts taken from reference TRBV5-1 and TRBJ1-6, reads KAGVTQTPRYLIKTRGQQVTLSCSPISGHRSVSWYQQTPGQGLQFLFEYFSETQRNKGNFPGRFSGRQFSNSRSEMNVSTLELGDSALYLCASSLDRGNSPLHFGNGTRLTVT.

The chain carries TRBV6-1 and TRBJ1-5, with a possible D match to TRBD1 (6 bases). The CDR3 extends over 17 amino acids. V was clipped by 0 bases and J by 5 bases, with 17 bases between them. Germline CDR1 MNHNS, CDR2 SASEGT. The CDR3 spells CASSEAAMGAVDQPQHF. Written as DNA, the CDR3 is TGTGCCAGCAGTGAAGCCGCGATGGGGGCAGTGGATCAGCCCCAGCATTTT.

The J gene is TRBJ1-4, the V gene TRBV4-3, with 7 bases identical to TRBD1. The CDR3 has 17 residues. After removal of 1 base from V and 4 bases from J, the junction contained 9 bases not matched to a gene. CDR1 and CDR2 from the germline V gene are LGHNA and YSLEER. The CDR3 protein is CASSQARPGTVNEKLFF. The CDR3 nucleotides read TGCGCCAGCAGCCAAGCCCGTCCCGGGACAGTTAATGAAAAACTGTTTTTT.

A word on this clone: The junction does not match germline at one end; this may be a read error. The chain joins TRBV6-1 to TRBJ1-5; D is perhaps TRBD1 (5 bases). CDR1 and CDR2 (germline): MNHNS, SASEGT. CDR3 size: 14 residues. CDR3 sequence: CASSPRGEGQPQNF. As DNA, the CDR3 is TGTGCCAGCAGTCCACGGGGGGAGGGTCAGCCCCAGAATTTT.

This clone was observed a single time. The gene calls are TRBV4-2 and TRBJ2-1, with D possibly matching TRBD1 (5 bases). Germline V gene data show CDR1 as LGHNA and CDR2 as YNFKEQ. Trimming stripped 2 bases from V and 6 bases from J, with 14 bases between. This CDR3 region has 15 residues. CDR3: CASSQRGDLFNEQFF. The CDR3, as DNA: TGTGCCAGCAGCCAAAGGGGCGACCTTTTCAATGAGCAGTTCTTC.

This clone was seen a handful of times. The chain uses TRBV7-8 and TRBJ2-7; the match to TRBD2 covers 11 bases. CDR1 and CDR2 from the germline V gene are SGHVS and FQNEAQ. With 9 bases clipped from V and 3 bases from J, the junction kept 7 bases outside the gene matches. The CDR3 runs 14 residues. The CDR3 region has the DNA TGTGCCAGTATCCCAGGACTAGCGGGCTACGAGCAGTACTTC. Protein: CASIPGLAGYEQYF.

This clone was counted once. J is TRBJ2-7 and V is TRBV7-8; 7 positions agree with TRBD2. The CDR3 is 14 residues long. The germline CDR1 and CDR2 sequences are SGHVS and FQNEAQ. V lost 4 bases, J lost 7 bases, and 10 bases stayed unmatched. Here the CDR3 DNA reads TGTGCCAGCAGCTCCCAGCGGGGAGAAGATGAGCAGTACTTC. It yields the protein CASSSQRGEDEQYF.

The V and J genes are TRBV2 and TRBJ2-5, with a possible D match to TRBD2 (5 bases). The germline V gene has CDR1 SNHLY and CDR2 FYNNEI. CDR3 length equals 12 residues. V was pared by 8 bases and J by 5 bases, with 12 bases between. CDR3 amino acids: CASGGTRETQYF. CDR3 nucleotides: TGTGCCAGCGGAGGAACCCGCGAGACCCAGTACTTC.

This rearrangement joins TRBV5-1 to TRBJ2-5; 9 bases are a match to TRBD1. Germline CDR1 SGHRS, CDR2 YFSETQ. The CDR3 is made up of 15 amino acids. The junction had 8 bases not matched to a gene; V was cut back by 3 bases and J by 5 bases. CDR3 DNA sequence: TGCGCCAGCAGCTCTTCCCCCGGGACAGGGGAGACCCAGTACTTC. Protein product: CASSSSPGTGETQYF.